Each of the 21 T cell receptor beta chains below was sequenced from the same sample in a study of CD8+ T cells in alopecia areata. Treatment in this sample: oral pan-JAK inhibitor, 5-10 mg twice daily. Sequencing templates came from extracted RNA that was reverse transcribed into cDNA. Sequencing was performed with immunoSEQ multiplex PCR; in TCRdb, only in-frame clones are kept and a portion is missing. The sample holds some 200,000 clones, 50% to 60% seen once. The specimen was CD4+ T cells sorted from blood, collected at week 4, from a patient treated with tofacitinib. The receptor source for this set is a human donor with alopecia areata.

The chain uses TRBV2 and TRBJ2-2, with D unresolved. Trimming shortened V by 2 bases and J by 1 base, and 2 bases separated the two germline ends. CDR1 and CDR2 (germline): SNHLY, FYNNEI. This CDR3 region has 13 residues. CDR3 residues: CASSEWNTGELFF. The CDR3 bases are TGTGCCAGCAGTGAATGGAACACCGGGGAGCTGTTTTTT.

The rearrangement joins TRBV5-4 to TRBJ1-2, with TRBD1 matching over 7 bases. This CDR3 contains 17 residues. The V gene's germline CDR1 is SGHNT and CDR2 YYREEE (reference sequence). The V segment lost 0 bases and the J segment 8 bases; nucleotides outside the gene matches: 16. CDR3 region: CASSLEGQAPRARGYTF. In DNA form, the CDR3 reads TGTGCCAGCAGCTTGGAAGGACAGGCCCCAAGGGCGCGGGGCTACACCTTC.

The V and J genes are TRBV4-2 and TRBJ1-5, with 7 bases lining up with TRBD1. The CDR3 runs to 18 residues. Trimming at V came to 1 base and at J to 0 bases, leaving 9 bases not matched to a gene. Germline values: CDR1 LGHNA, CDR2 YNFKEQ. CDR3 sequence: CASSQGYRGLDSNQPQHF. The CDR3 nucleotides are TGTGCCAGCAGCCAAGGGTACAGGGGTCTTGATAGCAATCAGCCCCAGCATTTT.

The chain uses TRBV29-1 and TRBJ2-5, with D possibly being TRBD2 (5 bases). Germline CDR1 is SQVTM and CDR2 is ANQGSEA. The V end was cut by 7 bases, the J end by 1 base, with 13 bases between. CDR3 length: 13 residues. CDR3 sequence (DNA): TGCAGCGCCGAGCGACTATCCCAAGAGACCCAGTACTTC. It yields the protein CSAERLSQETQYF.

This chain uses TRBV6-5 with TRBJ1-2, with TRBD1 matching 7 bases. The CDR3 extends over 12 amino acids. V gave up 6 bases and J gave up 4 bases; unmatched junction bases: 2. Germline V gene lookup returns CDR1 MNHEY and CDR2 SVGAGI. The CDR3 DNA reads TGTGCCAGCAGGGGGACAGCCTATGGCTACACCTTC. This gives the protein CASRGTAYGYTF.

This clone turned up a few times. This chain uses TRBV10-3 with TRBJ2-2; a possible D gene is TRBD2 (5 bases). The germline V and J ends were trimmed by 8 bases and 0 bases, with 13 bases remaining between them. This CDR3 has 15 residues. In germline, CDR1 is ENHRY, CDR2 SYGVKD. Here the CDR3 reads CAIRGEPANTGELFF. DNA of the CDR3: TGTGCCATCCGGGGAGAGCCCGCGAACACCGGGGAGCTGTTTTTT.

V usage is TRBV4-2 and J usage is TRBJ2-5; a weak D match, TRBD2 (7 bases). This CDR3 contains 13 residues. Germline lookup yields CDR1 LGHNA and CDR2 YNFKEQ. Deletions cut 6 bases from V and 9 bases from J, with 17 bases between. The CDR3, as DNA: TGTGCCAGCAGGGATCTGCGGGGGCTTGCCCAGTACTTC. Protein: CASRDLRGLAQYF.

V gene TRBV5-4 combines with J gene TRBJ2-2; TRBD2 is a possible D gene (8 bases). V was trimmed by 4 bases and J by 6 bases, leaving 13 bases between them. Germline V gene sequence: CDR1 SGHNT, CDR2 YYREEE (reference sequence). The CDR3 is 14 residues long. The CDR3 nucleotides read TGTGCCAGCAGCCCGGGAGGGGGCTCCGGGGAGCTGTTTTTT. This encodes CASSPGGGSGELFF.

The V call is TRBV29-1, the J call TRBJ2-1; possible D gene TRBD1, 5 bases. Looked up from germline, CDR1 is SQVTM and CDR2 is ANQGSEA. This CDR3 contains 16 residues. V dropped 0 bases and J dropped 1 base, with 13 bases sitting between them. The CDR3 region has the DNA TGCAGCGTTGAAGATCCAGGGTCCCAGTCCTACAATGAGCAGTTCTTC. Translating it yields CSVEDPGSQSYNEQFF.

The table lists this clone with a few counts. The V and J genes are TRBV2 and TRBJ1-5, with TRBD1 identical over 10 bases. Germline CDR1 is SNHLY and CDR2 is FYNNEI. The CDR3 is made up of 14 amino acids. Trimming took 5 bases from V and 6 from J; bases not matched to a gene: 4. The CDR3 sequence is CASSTGTGVQPQHF. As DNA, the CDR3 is TGTGCCAGCAGTACGGGGACAGGGGTTCAGCCCCAGCATTTT.

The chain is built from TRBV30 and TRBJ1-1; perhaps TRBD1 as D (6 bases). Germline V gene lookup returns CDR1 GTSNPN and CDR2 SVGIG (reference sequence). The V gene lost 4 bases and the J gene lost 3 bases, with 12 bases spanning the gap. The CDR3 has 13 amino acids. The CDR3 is CAWIRQVDTEAFF. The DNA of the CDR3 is TGTGCCTGGATTCGACAGGTCGACACTGAAGCTTTCTTT.

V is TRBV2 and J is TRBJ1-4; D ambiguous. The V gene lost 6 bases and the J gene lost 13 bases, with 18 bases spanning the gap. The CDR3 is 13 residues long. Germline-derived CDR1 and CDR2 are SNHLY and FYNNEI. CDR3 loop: CASSLDRFGGLFF. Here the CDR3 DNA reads TGTGCCAGCAGCCTGGACCGGTTTGGAGGACTGTTTTTT.

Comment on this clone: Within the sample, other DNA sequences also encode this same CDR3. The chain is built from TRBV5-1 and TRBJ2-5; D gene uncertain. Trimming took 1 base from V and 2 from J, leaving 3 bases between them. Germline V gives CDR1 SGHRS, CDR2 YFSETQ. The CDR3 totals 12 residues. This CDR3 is CASSLYQETQYF. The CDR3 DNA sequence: TGCGCCAGCAGCTTGTATCAAGAGACCCAGTACTTC.

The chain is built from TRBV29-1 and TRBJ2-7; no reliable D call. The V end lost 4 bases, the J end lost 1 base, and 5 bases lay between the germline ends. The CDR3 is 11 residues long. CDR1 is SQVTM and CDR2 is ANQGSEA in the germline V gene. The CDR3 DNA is TGCAGCGTTGGGCTATCCTACGAGCAGTACTTC. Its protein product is CSVGLSYEQYF.

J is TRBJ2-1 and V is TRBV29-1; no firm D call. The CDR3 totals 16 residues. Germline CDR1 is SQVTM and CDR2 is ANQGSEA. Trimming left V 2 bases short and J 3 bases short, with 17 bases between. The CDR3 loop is CSVELMGYILYNEQFF. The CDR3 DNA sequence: TGCAGCGTTGAACTAATGGGTTACATCCTCTACAATGAGCAGTTCTTC.

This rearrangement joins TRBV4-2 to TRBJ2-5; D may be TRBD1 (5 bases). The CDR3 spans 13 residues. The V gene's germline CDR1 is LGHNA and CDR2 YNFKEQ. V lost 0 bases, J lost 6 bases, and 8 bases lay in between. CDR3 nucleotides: TGTGCCAGCAGCCAAGATAGGGGAAAGACCCAGTACTTC. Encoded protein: CASSQDRGKTQYF.

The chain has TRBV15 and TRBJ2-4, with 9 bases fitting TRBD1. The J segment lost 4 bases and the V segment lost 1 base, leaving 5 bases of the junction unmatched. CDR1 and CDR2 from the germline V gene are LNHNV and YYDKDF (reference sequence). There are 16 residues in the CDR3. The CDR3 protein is CATSRGGQGLKNIQYF. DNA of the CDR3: TGTGCCACCAGCAGAGGGGGACAGGGCCTTAAAAACATTCAGTACTTC.

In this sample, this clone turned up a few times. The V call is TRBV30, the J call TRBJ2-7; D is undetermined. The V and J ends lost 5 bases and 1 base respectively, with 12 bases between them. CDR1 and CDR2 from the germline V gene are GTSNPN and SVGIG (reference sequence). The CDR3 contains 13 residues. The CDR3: CAWDKGISYEQYF. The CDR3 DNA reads TGTGCCTGGGACAAAGGGATTTCCTACGAGCAGTACTTC.

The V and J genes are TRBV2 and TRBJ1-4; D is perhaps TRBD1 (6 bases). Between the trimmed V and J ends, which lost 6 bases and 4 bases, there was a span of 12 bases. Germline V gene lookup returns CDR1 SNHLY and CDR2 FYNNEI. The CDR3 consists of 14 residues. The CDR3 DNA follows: TGTGCCAGCAGGAGGGGGGCACTTAATGAAAAACTGTTTTTT. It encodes CASRRGALNEKLFF.

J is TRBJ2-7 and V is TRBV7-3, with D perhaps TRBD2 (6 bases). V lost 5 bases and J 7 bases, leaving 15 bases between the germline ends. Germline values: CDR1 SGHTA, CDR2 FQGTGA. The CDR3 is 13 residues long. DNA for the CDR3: TGTGCCAGCAGCCAAGGAGGAGGGGTGGAGCAGTACTTC. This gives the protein CASSQGGGVEQYF.

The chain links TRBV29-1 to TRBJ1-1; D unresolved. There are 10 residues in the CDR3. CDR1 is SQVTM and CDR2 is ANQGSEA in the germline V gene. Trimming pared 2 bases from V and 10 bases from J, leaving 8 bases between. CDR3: CSVETVTAFF. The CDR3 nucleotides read TGCAGCGTTGAAACCGTCACAGCTTTCTTT.